These T cell receptor beta chains were read from a single sample in a study of blood T cell repertoires in COVID-19. This table comes from immunoSEQ multiplex PCR, and its TCRdb copy is limited to in-frame clones, with some not included. This sample has nearly 350,000 clones, with about 93% found just once. The sequencing input was peripheral blood. These receptors all come from a woman aged 18-30 years who had recovered from COVID-19. CDR3s include the opening cysteine and the closing phenylalanine or tryptophan. Each record gives: D gene, J gene, clone size, V gene, CDR3 protein, CDR3 DNA. D genes are given only for firm matches. Clone sizes are given selectively: once, few, many, or a class where the clone is expanded.

.	TRBJ1-2	.	TRBV25-1	CASSEFPGGYTF	TGTGCCAGCAGTGAATTTCCAGGCGGCTACACCTTC
.	TRBJ2-5	.	TRBV3-1/TRBV3-2	CASSQDGPGRETQYF	TGTGCCAGCAGCCAAGATGGGCCGGGGAGAGAGACCCAGTACTTC
TRBD1	TRBJ1-2	once	TRBV6-5	CASSRDRVGYTF	TGTGCCAGCAGCCGCGACAGGGTTGGCTACACCTTC
TRBD2	TRBJ2-1	.	TRBV24-1	CATSDSWTSGSSNEQFF	TGTGCCACCAGTGATTCCTGGACTAGCGGGAGTTCGAATGAGCAGTTCTTC
TRBD1	TRBJ1-6	.	TRBV12-3/TRBV12-4	CASSPGTVTPLHF	TGTGCCAGCAGTCCGGGGACAGTTACACCCCTCCACTTT
TRBD1	TRBJ1-2	.	TRBV10-3	CAIRTIQGAYGYTF	TGTGCCATCAGAACCATCCAGGGGGCCTATGGCTACACCTTC
TRBD1	TRBJ1-1	.	TRBV9	CASSITGGTEAFF	TGTGCCAGCAGCATAACAGGGGGCACTGAAGCTTTCTTT
.	TRBJ1-4	.	TRBV6-6	CASSTVVNEKLFF	TGTGCCAGCAGCACAGTAGTTAATGAAAAACTGTTTTTT
TRBD2	TRBJ2-1	.	TRBV7-2	CASSLASGLYNEQFF	TGTGCCAGCAGCTTAGCTAGCGGGCTTTACAATGAGCAGTTCTTC
TRBD2	TRBJ2-1	.	TRBV4-3	CASSQDPSGSRNEQFF	TGCGCCAGCAGCCAAGACCCGAGCGGGAGCCGCAATGAGCAGTTCTTC
.	TRBJ1-5	.	TRBV7-2	CASSPAPRRGGGQPQHF	TGTGCCAGCAGCCCCGCCCCCCGCAGGGGAGGGGGTCAGCCCCAGCATTTT
TRBD1	TRBJ2-5	.	TRBV5-6	CASSARDRVTETQYF	TGTGCCAGCAGCGCCCGGGACAGGGTTACGGAGACCCAGTACTTC
TRBD2	TRBJ2-1	.	TRBV28	CASSNWTSGFYNEQFF	TGTGCCAGCAGCAATTGGACTAGCGGTTTTTACAATGAGCAGTTCTTC
TRBD2	TRBJ2-2	few	TRBV12-5	CASGLPGGGPGTGELFF	TGTGCTAGTGGTTTGCCCGGGGGGGGCCCTGGCACCGGGGAGCTGTTTTTT
.	TRBJ2-5	.	TRBV15	CATSRDRPGQETQYF	TGTGCCACCAGCAGAGATCGGCCAGGTCAAGAGACCCAGTACTTC
TRBD2	TRBJ2-1	.	TRBV18	CASSPVPTSGSVGSYNEQFF	TGTGCCAGCTCACCAGTACCGACTAGCGGGAGTGTTGGGTCCTACAATGAGCAGTTCTTC
.	TRBJ1-5	.	TRBV27	CASSLVRGNQPQHF	TGTGCCAGCAGTTTAGTGAGAGGCAATCAGCCCCAGCATTTT
TRBD1	TRBJ1-3	.	TRBV7-2	CASRQGSNSGNTIYF	TGTGCCAGCAGACAGGGGTCTAACTCTGGAAACACCATATATTTT